The TCR beta chain under discussion was sequenced for a study of T cell repertoires in cytomegalovirus infection. Background on the study: Both CMV infection and a matching HLA type were indicated by public TCR beta signatures. General study findings and limits: Pooled public TCR beta family frequency picked out CMV carriers with the relevant HLA. Clonotype analysis showed dominance of the ex vivo response by HLA-C-restricted CMV-specific TCR beta clonotypes.

Points on this clonotype: Its target is not known.

Each CDR3 protein gets one entry after TCRdb re-called the reads with MiXCR. Here the sample spans 310,000 or so distinct CDR3 sequences, roughly 25% being singletons. This clonotype was obtained from a human donor in good health (CMV status not recorded). Some clones in this sample may be carry-over from other donors' samples. The sequencing here drew on cultured PBMCs, taken from culture after CMV antigen stimulation.

CDR3 sequence (DNA): TGTGCCAGCAGCCGTGATACAGGGGGCCTCAATCAGCCCCAGCATTTT. This sequence encodes CASSRDTGGLNQPQHF. This chain links TRBV7-2 with TRBJ1-5, with TRBD1 matching over 9 bases. CDR3 length equals 16 residues. In germline, CDR1 is SGHTA, CDR2 FQGNSA. The V segment lost 5 bases and the J segment 3 bases; nucleotides outside the gene matches: 8.